What follows describes a single TCR beta chain. Antigen: not known. TCRdb keeps only in-frame clones here, not all; method: immunoSEQ multiplex PCR. The table shows just over 90,000 clones, with 90% to 95% occurring only once. This CDR3 is built from 15 residues. V lost 3 bases and J lost 4; bases outside the gene matches: 4. CDR1 is MDHEN and CDR2 is SYDVKM in the germline V gene. These data are taken from a study of OX40 agonist ivuxolimab in advanced cancers. The study's findings and limits: At 0.1 to 3.0 mg/kg, clonal expansion of CD4+ and CD8+ blood T cells had occurred by week 6.

This sequence originates from an adult with an advanced solid tumor such as melanoma, head and neck, liver or kidney cancer. The sequenced sample was CD4+ or CD8+ T cells sorted from blood, obtained in a trial of the OX40 agonist ivuxolimab. The J gene is TRBJ2-7, the V gene TRBV28; 12 bases match TRBD1. CDR3 amino acids: CASSFGGQGAYEQYF. The CDR3 region has the DNA TGTGCCAGCAGTTTTGGGGGACAGGGGGCGTACGAGCAGTACTTC.